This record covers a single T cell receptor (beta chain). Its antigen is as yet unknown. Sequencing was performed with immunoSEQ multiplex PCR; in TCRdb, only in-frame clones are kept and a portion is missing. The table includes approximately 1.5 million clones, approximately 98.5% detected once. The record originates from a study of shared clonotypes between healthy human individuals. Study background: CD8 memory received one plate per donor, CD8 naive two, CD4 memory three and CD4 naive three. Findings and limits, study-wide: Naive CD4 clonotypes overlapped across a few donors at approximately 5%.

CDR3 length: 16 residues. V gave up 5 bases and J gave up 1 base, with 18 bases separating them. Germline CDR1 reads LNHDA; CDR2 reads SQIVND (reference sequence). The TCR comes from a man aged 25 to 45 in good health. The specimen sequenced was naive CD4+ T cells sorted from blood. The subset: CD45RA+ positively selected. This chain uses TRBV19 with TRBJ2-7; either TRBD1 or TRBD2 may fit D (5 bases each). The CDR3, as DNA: TGTGCCAGTAGTGGGGAATCCGGGACCGCATCCTACGAGCAGTACTTC. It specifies CASSGESGTASYEQYF.